This T cell receptor (beta chain) is from a study of T cells in tuberculosis. Study overall: CD1B tetramers identified T cells specific for mycobacterial lipid GMM.

Study-level findings and limits: Shorter CDR3-alpha in active tuberculosis partly drove smaller distances.

Unsorted cryopreserved PBMC were sequenced, averaging roughly 100,000 T cells per clinical donor. Germline CDR1 is LNHDA and CDR2 is SQIVND (reference sequence). Germline trimming cut 5 bases from V and 8 bases from J; bases unmatched to any gene: 6. This CDR3 has 14 amino acids. Generated by immunoSEQ multiplex PCR, the TCRdb table keeps only in-frame clones and is missing some. The sample has 30,000 to 40,000 clones, more than 85% seen once. Concerning this clone: Its antigen remains unidentified.

This clonotype was obtained from a donor aged 10-30 years with latent tuberculosis or without tuberculosis infection. J is TRBJ1-6 and V is TRBV19, with 7 bases fitting TRBD1. The sample taken for sequencing was PBMCs. The CDR3: CASSSVQGDSPLHF. CDR3 DNA: TGTGCCAGTAGTTCGGTCCAGGGGGATTCACCCCTCCACTTT.